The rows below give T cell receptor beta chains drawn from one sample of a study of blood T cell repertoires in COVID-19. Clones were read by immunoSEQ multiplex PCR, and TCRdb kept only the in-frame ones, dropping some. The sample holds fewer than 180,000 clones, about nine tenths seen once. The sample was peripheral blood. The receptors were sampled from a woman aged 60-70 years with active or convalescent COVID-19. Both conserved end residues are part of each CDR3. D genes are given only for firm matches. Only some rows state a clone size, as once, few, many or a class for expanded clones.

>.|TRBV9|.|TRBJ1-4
TGTGCCAGCAGCTCCACAGGGCATCTGTCTAATGAAAAACTGTTTTTT
CASSSTGHLSNEKLFF
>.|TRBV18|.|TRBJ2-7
TGTGCCAGCTCCGAACAGGAGAGCTCCTACGAGCAGTACTTC
CASSEQESSYEQYF
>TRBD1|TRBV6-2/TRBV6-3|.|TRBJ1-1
TGTGCCAGCAGTTATTCGGGACAGACTCAAGAGACTGAAGCTTTCTTT
CASSYSGQTQETEAFF
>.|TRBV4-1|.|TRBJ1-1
TGCGCCAGCAGCCAGACAGGAACTATGAACACTGAAGCTTTCTTT
CASSQTGTMNTEAFF
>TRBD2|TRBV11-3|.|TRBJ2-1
TGTGCCAGCAGCTTATCAGCGGGGGGGACCATTGAGCAGTTCTTC
CASSLSAGGTIEQFF
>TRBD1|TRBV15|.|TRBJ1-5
TGTGCCACCAGCAGTGAGGGACAGGGGTTCGGTCAGCCCCAGCATTTT
CATSSEGQGFGQPQHF
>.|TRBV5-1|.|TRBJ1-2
TGCGCCAGCAGCTTGGTAGCAGACGCTAACTATGGCTACACCTTC
CASSLVADANYGYTF
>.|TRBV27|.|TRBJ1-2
TGTGCCAGCAGTACCTACAGGGAGCGACCTAACTATGGCTACACCTTC
CASSTYRERPNYGYTF
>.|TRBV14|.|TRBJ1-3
TGTGCCAGCAGGCCGGCCCCCTCTAGGGGAGGTGGAAACACCATATATTTT
CASRPAPSRGGGNTIYF
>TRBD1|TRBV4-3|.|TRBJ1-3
TGCGCCAGCAGCCAAGACCCCCACGGACAGGCCTCTGGAAACACCATATATTTT
CASSQDPHGQASGNTIYF
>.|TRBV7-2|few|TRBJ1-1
TGTGCCAGCAGCCTGAGGATGAACACTGAAGCTTTCTTT
CASSLRMNTEAFF
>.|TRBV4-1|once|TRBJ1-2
TGCGCCAGCAGCCAGGCGACAAGCGGCTACACCTTC
CASSQATSGYTF
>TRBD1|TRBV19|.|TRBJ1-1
TGTGCCAGTAGCGACAGGGATTGGGCTTTCTTT
CASSDRDWAFF
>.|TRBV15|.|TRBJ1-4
TGTGCCACCAGCAGCTTGGGGGCGGGTAATGAAAAACTGTTTTTT
CATSSLGAGNEKLFF
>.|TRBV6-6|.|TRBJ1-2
TGTGCCAGCAGTTACGCAGGGTGGGACTATGGCTACACCTTC
CASSYAGWDYGYTF
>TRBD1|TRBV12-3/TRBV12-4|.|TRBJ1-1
TGTGCCAGCAGTTTGCTACAGGGGGCTGAAGCTTTCTTT
CASSLLQGAEAFF
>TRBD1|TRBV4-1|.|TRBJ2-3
TGCGCCAGCAGCCTCACCGGGACAGGAATAAGCCTTAAGTCGGATACGCAGTATTTT
CASSLTGTGISLKSDTQYF
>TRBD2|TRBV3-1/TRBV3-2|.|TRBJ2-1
TGTGCCAGCAGCCAAGATTGGGCGGGGGGAGAGCAGTTCTTC
CASSQDWAGGEQFF
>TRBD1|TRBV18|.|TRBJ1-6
TGTGCCAGCTCAAAAGACAGGGGGCAGAATTCACCCCTCCACTTT
CASSKDRGQNSPLHF
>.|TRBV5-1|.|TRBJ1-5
TGCGCCAGCAGCAGGGCCGTGGGAGATCAGCCCCAGCATTTT
CASSRAVGDQPQHF
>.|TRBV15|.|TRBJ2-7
TGTGCCACCAGCAGAGGCCCAGGGCGCCCCCCCTACGAGCAGTACTTC
CATSRGPGRPPYEQYF
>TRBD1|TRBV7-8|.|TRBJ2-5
TGTGCCAGCAGCCCCGATCGACAGGGGGTGACCCAGTACTTC
CASSPDRQGVTQYF
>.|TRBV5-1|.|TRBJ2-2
TGCGCCAGCAGTGGGTCCGGGGACACCGGGGAGCTGTTTTTT
CASSGSGDTGELFF
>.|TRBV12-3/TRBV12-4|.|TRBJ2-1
TGTGCCAGCAGTCTCCCCCGGGATGAGCAGTTCTTC
CASSLPRDEQFF
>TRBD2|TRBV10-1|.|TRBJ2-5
TGCGCCAGCAGTGACCTTTCGCCAGCGGGGGACCAAGAGACCCAGTACTTC
CASSDLSPAGDQETQYF
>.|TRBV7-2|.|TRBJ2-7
TGTGCCAGCAGCCGCGACTACCCTGCCTACGAGCAGTACTTC
CASSRDYPAYEQYF
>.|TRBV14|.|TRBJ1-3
TGTGCCAGCAGGCTTGACTTTTGGGTAGGAAACACCATATATTTT
CASRLDFWVGNTIYF
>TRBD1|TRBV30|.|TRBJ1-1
TGTGCCTGGACATTGACCGGGACAGTGAACACTGAAGCTTTCTTT
CAWTLTGTVNTEAFF
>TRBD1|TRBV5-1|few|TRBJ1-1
TGCGCCAGCAGCTTGGGACAGGGCCAAAACACTGAAGCTTTCTTT
CASSLGQGQNTEAFF
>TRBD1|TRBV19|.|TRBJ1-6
TGTGCCAGTACCATCGGGACAGCGAATTCACCCCTCCACTTT
CASTIGTANSPLHF
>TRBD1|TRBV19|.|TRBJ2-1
TGTGCCAGTAGTAGTACAGGGGTGGGCCCCTACAATGAGCAGTTCTTC
CASSSTGVGPYNEQFF
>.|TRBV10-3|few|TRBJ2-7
TGTGCCATCAGTGAGTCGCAAGAGGGAGACTCCTACGAGCAGTACTTC
CAISESQEGDSYEQYF
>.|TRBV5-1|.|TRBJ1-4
TGCGCCAGCAGCTTGGGAGGGTCTACTAATGAAAAACTGTTTTTT
CASSLGGSTNEKLFF
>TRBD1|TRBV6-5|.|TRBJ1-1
TGTGCCAGCAGCGGGGGACAGATCTACACTGAAGCTTTCTTT
CASSGGQIYTEAFF
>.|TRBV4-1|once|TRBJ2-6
TGCGCCAGCAGCCAACCGACAGGTGGGGCCAACGTCCTGACTTTC
CASSQPTGGANVLTF
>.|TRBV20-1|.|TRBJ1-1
TGCAGTGCTAGTATTGGCAGCGAAGGCTCTGAAGCTTTCTTT
CSASIGSEGSEAFF
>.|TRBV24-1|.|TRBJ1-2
TGTGCCACCAGTGCTGGGGGAGGTGATGGCTACACCTTC
CATSAGGGDGYTF
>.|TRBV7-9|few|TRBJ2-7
TGTGCCAGCAGCTTAGACGGGGGGCCATACTTC
CASSLDGGPYF
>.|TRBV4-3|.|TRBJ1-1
TGCGCCAGCAGCCAAGATAAACAGCTGAACACTGAAGCTTTCTTT
CASSQDKQLNTEAFF
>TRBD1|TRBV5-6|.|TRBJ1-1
TGTGCCAGCAGCTTGCAGGGGGCTCTAGGGATGAACACTGAAGCTTTCTTT
CASSLQGALGMNTEAFF
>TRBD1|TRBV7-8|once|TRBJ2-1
TGTGCCAGCAGCTGGGGGGACAGGGGGCTGTTCTTC
CASSWGDRGLFF
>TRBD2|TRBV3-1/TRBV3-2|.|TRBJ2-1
TGTGCCAGCAGCCAAGGCCTAGCGGGGGGGAACTCCTACAATGAGCAGTTCTTC
CASSQGLAGGNSYNEQFF
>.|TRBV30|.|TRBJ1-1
TGTGCCTGGAGTGAAATCGACAGGGAAGCTTTCTTT
CAWSEIDREAFF
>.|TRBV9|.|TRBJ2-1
TGTGCCAGCAGCGTAGAGGGGATGGGTATCTCCTACAATGAGCAGTTCTTC
CASSVEGMGISYNEQFF
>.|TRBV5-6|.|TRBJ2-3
TGTGCCAGCAGTTTAATCGGGTTCACGCAGTATTTT
CASSLIGFTQYF
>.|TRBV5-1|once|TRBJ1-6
TGCGCCAGCAGCTTGGATAGGAGATCACCCCTCCACTTT
CASSLDRRSPLHF